The rows below give T cell receptor beta chains drawn from one sample of a study of blood T cells in healthy people across ages. MiXCR, applied by TCRdb to the 5' RACE reads, yields one record per CDR3 protein. The sample consists of 600,000 to 1,000,000 distinct CDR3 sequences, 58% of them appearing once. Sequenced: blood. These receptors were collected from a man aged 25-45 years in good health. Both conserved end residues are part of each CDR3.

V	J	CDR3
TRBV5-8	.	CASSRYQGASDEQYF
TRBV7-2	TRBJ2-5	CASSRDSGGAETQYF
TRBV7-9	TRBJ2-3	CASSPDQGRTQYF
TRBV6-6	TRBJ1-1	CASRPGGGMNTEAFF
TRBV6-5	TRBJ1-2	CASSFIDRDYGYTF
TRBV4-2	TRBJ2-7	CASSPLGGSYEQYF
TRBV4-3	TRBJ1-1	CASSQDTGGDTEAFF
TRBV20-1	TRBJ1-2	CSSDRYGYTF
TRBV9	TRBJ2-1	CASSAPRNGQFF
TRBV12-3/TRBV12-4	.	CASSLGTTFSEQYF
TRBV5-1	TRBJ2-5	CASSLGQGGNEQYF
TRBV20-1	TRBJ2-3	CCASSTDTQYF
TRBV18	.	CASSPPGSTYEQYF
TRBV7-2	TRBJ2-1	CASSSVSGRAREQFF
TRBV7-2	TRBJ1-5	CASSLRYRDSNQPQHF
TRBV6-5	TRBJ1-4	CASSRGMGEKLFF
TRBV7-2	.	CASGWTGGVNEQYF
TRBV28	TRBJ1-6	CASSTPRGVNSPLHF
TRBV3-1	TRBJ2-3	CASSPRGLTSTDTQYF
TRBV6-6	TRBJ2-7	CASSTTTGENEQYF
TRBV7-8	TRBJ2-1	CASSAGRAVYNEQFF
TRBV3-1	.	CASSLGRTGYNEQYF
TRBV20-1	TRBJ2-3	CSAGAPSDTQYF
TRBV29-1	TRBJ2-3	CSGVGGKDTQYF
TRBV12-3/TRBV12-4	TRBJ1-5	CASSPRENQPQHF
TRBV30	TRBJ1-2	CAWSVSAFIGGYTF
TRBV28	TRBJ2-7	CASSQPGTGGEQYF
TRBV6-1	TRBJ2-7	CASSGWQGFSPYEQYF
TRBV20-1	TRBJ2-7	CSAINAGAGNCEQYF
TRBV27	TRBJ2-7	CASSLASWGSYEQYF
TRBV29-1	TRBJ1-1	CSVEVYTEAFF
TRBV4-3	TRBJ2-5	CASSHTGSQEAQYF
TRBV9	TRBJ2-3	CVSSELGITDTQYF
TRBV15	TRBJ1-2	CATSRVGVPQGWAGYTF
TRBV6-2/TRBV6-3	TRBJ2-7	CASSFLAGEQYF
TRBV5-1	TRBJ2-1	CASHGGNTNNEQFF
TRBV18	TRBJ1-5	CASSPQGDQPQHF
TRBV20-1	TRBJ2-4	CSSSRTGTGTAKNIQYF
TRBV4-3	TRBJ2-1	CASSQNLAGGSNEQFF
TRBV6-6	TRBJ2-1	CASSPAGHHEQFF
TRBV28	TRBJ2-3	CASSPGSGRGTDTQYF
TRBV3-1	TRBJ2-5	CASRSSQEAQYF
TRBV15	TRBJ1-1	CATSRAGGEAFF
TRBV4-1	TRBJ2-3	CASSRDTDTGTQYF
TRBV7-2	TRBJ2-1	CATKAVAGGFAYNEQFF
TRBV18	TRBJ2-4	CASSPPKAPGGNIQYF
TRBV7-2	TRBJ2-3	CASSPETADTQYF